This T cell receptor beta chain was sequenced during a study of blood T cell repertoires in COVID-19. Produced via immunoSEQ multiplex PCR; TCRdb's table is partial and in-frame only. Of 80,000 to 100,000 clones in the sample, 80% were seen once. V gave up 3 bases and J gave up 7 bases, with 9 bases separating them. Germline lookup yields CDR1 KGHSH and CDR2 LQKENI. CDR3 length equals 13 residues. The sequenced sample consisted of peripheral blood. This chain links TRBV18 with TRBJ1-4; D gene ambiguous. This TCR was sampled from a human donor in a cohort sampled during active COVID-19. The CDR3 nucleotides are TGTGCCAGCTCACCGTCCGAGAGTGAAAAACTGTTTTTT. Translating it yields CASSPSESEKLFF.